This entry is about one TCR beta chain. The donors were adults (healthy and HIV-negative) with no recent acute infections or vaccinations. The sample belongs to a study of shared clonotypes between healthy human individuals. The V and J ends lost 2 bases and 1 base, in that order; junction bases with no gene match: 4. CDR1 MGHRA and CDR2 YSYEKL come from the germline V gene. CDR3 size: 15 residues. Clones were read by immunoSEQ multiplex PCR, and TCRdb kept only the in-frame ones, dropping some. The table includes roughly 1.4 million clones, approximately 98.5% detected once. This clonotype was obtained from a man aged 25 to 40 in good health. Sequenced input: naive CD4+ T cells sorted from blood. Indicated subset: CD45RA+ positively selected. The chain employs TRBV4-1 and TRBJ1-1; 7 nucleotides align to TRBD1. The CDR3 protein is CASSQKGQPNTEAFF. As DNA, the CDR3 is TGCGCCAGCAGCCAAAAGGGACAGCCGAACACTGAAGCTTTCTTT.